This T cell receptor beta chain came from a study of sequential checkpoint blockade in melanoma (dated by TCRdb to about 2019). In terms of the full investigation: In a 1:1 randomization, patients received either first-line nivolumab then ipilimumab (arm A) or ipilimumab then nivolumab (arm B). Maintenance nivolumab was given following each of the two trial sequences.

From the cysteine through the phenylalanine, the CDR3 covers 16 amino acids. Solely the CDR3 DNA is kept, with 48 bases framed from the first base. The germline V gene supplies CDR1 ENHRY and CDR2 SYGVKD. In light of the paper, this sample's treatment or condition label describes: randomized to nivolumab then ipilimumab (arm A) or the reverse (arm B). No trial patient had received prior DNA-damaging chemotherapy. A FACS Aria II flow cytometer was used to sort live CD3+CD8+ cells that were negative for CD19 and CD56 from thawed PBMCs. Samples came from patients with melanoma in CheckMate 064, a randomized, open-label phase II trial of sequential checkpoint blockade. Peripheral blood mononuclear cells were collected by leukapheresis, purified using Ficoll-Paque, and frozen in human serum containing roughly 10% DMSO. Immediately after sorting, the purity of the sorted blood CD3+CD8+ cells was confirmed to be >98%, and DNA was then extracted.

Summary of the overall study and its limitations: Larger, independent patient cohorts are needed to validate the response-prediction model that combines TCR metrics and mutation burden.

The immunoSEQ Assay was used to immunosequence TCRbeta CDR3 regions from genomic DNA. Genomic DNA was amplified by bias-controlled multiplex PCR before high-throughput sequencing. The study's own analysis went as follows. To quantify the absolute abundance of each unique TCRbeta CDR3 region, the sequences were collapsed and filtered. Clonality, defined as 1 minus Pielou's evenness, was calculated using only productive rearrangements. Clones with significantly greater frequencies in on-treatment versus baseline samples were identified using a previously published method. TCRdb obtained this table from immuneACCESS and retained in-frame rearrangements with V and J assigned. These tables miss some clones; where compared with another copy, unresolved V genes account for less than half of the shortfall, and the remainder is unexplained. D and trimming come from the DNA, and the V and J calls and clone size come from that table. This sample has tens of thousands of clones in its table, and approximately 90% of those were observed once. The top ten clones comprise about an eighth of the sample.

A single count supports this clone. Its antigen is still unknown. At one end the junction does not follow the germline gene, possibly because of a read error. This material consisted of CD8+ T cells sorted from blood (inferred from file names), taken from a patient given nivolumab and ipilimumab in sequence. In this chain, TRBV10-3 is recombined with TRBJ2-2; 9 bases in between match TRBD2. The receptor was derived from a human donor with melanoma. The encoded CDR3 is CAVSAIAGEGTGELFF. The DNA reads TGTGCCGTCAGCGCTATAGCGGGAGAAGGGACCGGGGAGCTGTTTTTT.